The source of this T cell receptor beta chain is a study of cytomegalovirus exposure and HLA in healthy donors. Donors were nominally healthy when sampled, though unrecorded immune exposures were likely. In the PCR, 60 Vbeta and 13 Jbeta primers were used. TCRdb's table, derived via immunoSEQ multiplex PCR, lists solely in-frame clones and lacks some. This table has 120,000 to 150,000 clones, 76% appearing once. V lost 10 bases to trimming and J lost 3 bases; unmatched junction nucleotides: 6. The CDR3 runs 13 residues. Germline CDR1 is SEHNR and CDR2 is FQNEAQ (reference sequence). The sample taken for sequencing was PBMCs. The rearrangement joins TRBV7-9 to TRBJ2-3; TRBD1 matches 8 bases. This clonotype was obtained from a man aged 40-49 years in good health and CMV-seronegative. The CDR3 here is CATHRGETDTQYF. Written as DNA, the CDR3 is TGTGCCACCCACAGGGGGGAGACAGATACGCAGTATTTT.